The 14 T cell receptor beta chains in this list originate from one sample, sequenced in a study of cytotoxic CD8 clonotypes in ibrutinib-treated CLL. Clones were sequenced by immunoSEQ multiplex PCR, and TCRdb holds only the in-frame ones, with some missing. The data contain about 130,000 clones, 70% to 90% of them singletons. Sequenced here: PBMCs, sampled after 24 months of ibrutinib treatment. These receptors all come from a human donor with chronic lymphocytic leukemia.

This chain connects TRBV18 to TRBJ2-5; D is unclear. V dropped 6 bases and J dropped 2 bases, with 10 bases sitting between them. This CDR3 has 13 residues. Germline CDR1 KGHSH, CDR2 LQKENI. In DNA form, the CDR3 reads TGTGCCAGCTCCCCAACCCTACAAGAGACCCAGTACTTC. This encodes CASSPTLQETQYF. Variable domain in full (rest from reference TRBV18 and TRBJ2-5): NAGVMQNPRHLVRRRGQEARLRCSPMKGHSHVYWYRQLPEEGLKFMVYLQKENIIDESGMPKERFSAEFPKEGPSILRIQQVVRGDSAAYFCASSPTLQETQYFGPGTRLLVL.

J is TRBJ1-4 and V is TRBV5-1; TRBD1 is a possible D gene (6 bases). CDR1 and CDR2 from the germline V gene are SGHRS and YFSETQ. V dropped 2 bases and J dropped 8 bases, with 7 bases sitting between them. This CDR3 comprises 12 residues. The CDR3: CASSFQGEKLFF. CDR3 sequence (DNA): TGCGCCAGCAGCTTTCAGGGGGAAAAACTGTTTTTT. Supplemented by reference TRBV5-1 and TRBJ1-4, the full variable domain reads KAGVTQTPRYLIKTRGQQVTLSCSPISGHRSVSWYQQTPGQGLQFLFEYFSETQRNKGNFPGRFSGRQFSNSRSEMNVSTLELGDSALYLCASSFQGEKLFFGSGTQLSVL.

The chain links TRBV15 to TRBJ1-2; maybe TRBD1 (5 bases). The CDR3 length is 14 residues. Germline V gives CDR1 LNHNV, CDR2 YYDKDF (reference sequence). V lost 6 bases to trimming and J lost 4 bases, with 15 bases between them. The CDR3 DNA reads as TGTGCCACCAGAGCCCCGGGGCGCAGCTATGGCTACACCTTC. The encoded protein is CATRAPGRSYGYTF.

The chain links TRBV30 to TRBJ1-3; D possibly corresponds to TRBD1 (5 bases). In germline, CDR1 is GTSNPN, CDR2 SVGIG (reference sequence). The CDR3 is made up of 13 amino acids. Between the trimmed V and J ends, which lost 5 bases and 5 bases, there was a span of 13 bases. The CDR3 protein is CAWGGGFRNTIYF. CDR3 nucleotides: TGTGCCTGGGGTGGGGGTTTCCGAAACACCATATATTTT.

The chain combines TRBV4-1 with TRBJ1-1; maybe TRBD1 (6 bases). CDR3 size: 12 residues. Germline V gene sequence: CDR1 MGHRA, CDR2 YSYEKL. Deletions cut 4 bases from V and 10 bases from J, with 13 bases between. The CDR3: CASSPPPGAAFF. The CDR3 bases are TGCGCCAGCAGCCCACCCCCAGGGGCAGCTTTCTTT.

Remarks on this clone: The conserved final phenylalanine or tryptophan is absent from the CDR3, which likely points to a read error. The limits of the CDR3 on the DNA are not certain, so only TCRdb's listed CDR3 is given. V gene TRBV7-2 combines with J gene TRBJ2-7. The CDR3 has 9 amino acids, counting both end residues. Germline loops: CDR1 SGHTA, CDR2 FQGNSA. CDR3 protein: CASSLVRII.

The V call is TRBV7-2, the J call TRBJ2-7, with 8 positions matching TRBD2. CDR1 and CDR2 from the germline V gene are SGHTA and FQGNSA. V trimming: 2 bases; J trimming: 1 base; junction bases outside the gene matches: 4. This CDR3 region has 15 residues. CDR3 region: CASSLTASGSYEQYF. DNA of the CDR3: TGTGCCAGCAGCTTAACGGCTAGCGGGTCCTACGAGCAGTACTTC.

The CDR3 DNA sequence: TGTGCCAGCACCACCCCCAGGTCGGCGGGGGGATTCCAAGAGACCCAGTACTTC. Translated, it gives CASTTPRSAGGFQETQYF. This rearrangement joins TRBV7-9 to TRBJ2-5; 8 bases align to TRBD2. The junction had 17 bases not matched to a gene; V was cut back by 7 bases and J by 1 base. CDR3 size: 18 residues. Germline lookup yields CDR1 SEHNR and CDR2 FQNEAQ (reference sequence).

The chain is built from TRBV19 and TRBJ2-6; D might be TRBD1 (5 bases). Deletions cut 7 bases from V and 0 bases from J, with 13 bases between. CDR3 size: 16 residues. From germline, CDR1 is LNHDA and CDR2 SQIVND (reference sequence). The CDR3 region is CASTNRRGSGANVLTF. CDR3 bases: TGTGCCAGTACCAACCGTAGGGGCTCTGGGGCCAACGTCCTGACTTTC.

Only a few counts were recorded for this clone. This rearrangement joins TRBV7-8 to TRBJ2-5; D gene unclear. The germline V gene encodes CDR1 SGHVS and CDR2 FQNEAQ. V shed 2 bases and J shed 4 bases, with 11 bases lying between them. The CDR3 loop spans 14 amino acids. The CDR3 is CASSLTGNVETQYF. The DNA of the CDR3 is TGTGCCAGCAGCTTAACTGGGAATGTAGAGACCCAGTACTTC.

This clone was picked up a small number of times. The chain joins TRBV6-6 to TRBJ2-5, with D tentatively TRBD1 (5 bases). This CDR3 is 16 amino acids long. With 2 bases removed from V and 5 bases from J, the gap between germline ends came to 18 bases. In germline, CDR1 is MNHNY, CDR2 SVGAGI (reference sequence). CDR3 protein: CASSYGAGKSRETQYF. The CDR3 DNA is TGTGCCAGCAGTTACGGGGCAGGGAAGAGTAGGGAGACCCAGTACTTC.

The gene calls are TRBV29-1 and TRBJ1-5; D may be TRBD1 (6 bases). In germline, CDR1 is SQVTM, CDR2 ANQGSEA. Between the trimmed V and J ends, which lost 6 bases and 10 bases, there was a span of 19 bases. CDR3 length: 13 amino acids. The CDR3 spells CSVGQGPGGPQHF. Here the CDR3 DNA reads TGCAGCGTCGGCCAGGGGCCGGGGGGACCCCAGCATTTT. Looking up the rest from reference TRBV29-1 and TRBJ1-5 gives the full variable domain: SAVISQKPSRDICQRGTSLTIQCQVDSQVTMMFWYRQQPGQSLTLIATANQGSEATYESGFVIDKFPISRPNLTFSTLTVSNMSPEDSSIYLCSVGQGPGGPQHFGDGTRLSIL.

This clone was seen only once. This chain connects TRBV11-3 to TRBJ2-5, with TRBD1 identical over 9 bases. V shed 3 bases and J 1 base; nucleotides not matched to a gene: 12. Germline values: CDR1 SGHNT, CDR2 YENEEA. The CDR3 is 18 amino acids. CDR3 sequence reads: CASSFPKGDRESQETQYF. CDR3 in DNA: TGTGCCAGCAGCTTCCCTAAAGGGGACAGGGAGTCCCAAGAGACCCAGTACTTC. The whole variable domain, filled in from reference TRBV11-3 and TRBJ2-5, reads EAGVVQSPRYKIIEKKQPVAFWCNPISGHNTLYWYLQNLGQGPELLIRYENEEAVDDSQLPKDRFSAERLKGVDSTLKIQPAELGDSAVYLCASSFPKGDRESQETQYFGPGTRLLVL.

CDR3 region: CASTGDRVETQYF. CDR3 sequence (DNA): TGTGCCAGCACCGGGGACAGGGTAGAGACCCAGTACTTC. V and J are TRBV2 and TRBJ2-5; TRBD1 matches at 9 bases. J was trimmed by 4 bases and V by 7 bases; bases with no gene match: 4. The CDR3 covers 13 residues. Germline V CDR1 and CDR2: SNHLY, FYNNEI.